These 24 T cell receptor beta chains share one sample of origin, sequenced in a study of beta chain features in type 1 diabetes. The whole isolated RNA underwent reverse transcription, so sequencing captured expressed TCRB transcripts. Produced via immunoSEQ multiplex PCR; TCRdb's table is partial and in-frame only. Of about 320,000 clones listed, about 14% are singletons. What was sequenced was central memory CD4+ T cells from blood. Every receptor here comes from a man aged 30 to 39 in good health.

The V gene is TRBV5-6, the J gene TRBJ1-5; 8 bases are shared with TRBD1. J was trimmed by 11 bases and V by 1 base; bases with no gene match: 8. Germline CDR1 and CDR2: SGHDT and YYEEEE. The CDR3 length is 14 residues. The CDR3 bases are TGTGCCAGCAGCTTGAGGCAGGGGGCTCCCACCCAGCATTTT. It translates to CASSLRQGAPTQHF. The full variable domain, in which reference TRBV5-6 and TRBJ1-5 provide the parts outside the CDR3, is DAGVTQSPTHLIKTRGQQVTLRCSPKSGHDTVSWYQQALGQGPQFIFQYYEEEERQRGNFPDRFSGHQFPNYSSELNVNALLLGDSALYLCASSLRQGAPTQHFGDGTRLSIL.

This clone was seen only a few times. The chain combines TRBV14 with TRBJ1-3; D remains ambiguous. The germline CDR1 and CDR2 sequences are SGHDN and FVKESK. The V end lost 0 bases, the J end lost 4 bases, and 13 bases lay between the germline ends. This CDR3 spans 16 amino acids. The CDR3, as DNA: TGTGCCAGCAGCCAAGATCTGGGGAGAGGAGGAAACACCATATATTTT. It specifies CASSQDLGRGGNTIYF. Together with reference TRBV14 and TRBJ1-3, the CDR3 gives the full variable domain: EAGVTQFPSHSVIEKGQTVTLRCDPISGHDNLYWYRRVMGKEIKFLLHFVKESKQDESGMPNNRFLAERTGGTYSTLKVQPAELEDSGVYFCASSQDLGRGGNTIYFGEGSWLTVV.

This chain uses TRBV12-5 with TRBJ2-3; no firm D call. Trimming removed 6 bases at V and 6 bases at J, with 16 bases between. Germline-derived CDR1 and CDR2 are LGHNT and FRNRAP. This CDR3 is 14 amino acids long. The CDR3 loop reads CASGSDLEGDTQYF. CDR3 DNA: TGTGCTAGTGGGTCCGACCTCGAAGGGGATACGCAGTATTTT.

This chain connects TRBV4-3 to TRBJ2-5; possibly TRBD1 or TRBD2 for D (6 bases each). V was clipped by 4 bases and J by 4 bases, with 10 bases between them. Germline V lookup: CDR1 LGHNA, CDR2 YSLEER. CDR3 size: 13 residues. This CDR3 reads CASSREGGETQYF. In nucleotides, the CDR3 is TGCGCCAGCAGCCGAGAGGGGGGAGAGACCCAGTACTTC.

The chain recombines TRBV11-2 with TRBJ2-1; 11 bases are a match to TRBD2. V trimming: 5 bases; J trimming: 7 bases; junction bases outside the gene matches: 7. This CDR3 has 15 residues. Germline V gene sequence: CDR1 SGHAT, CDR2 FQNNGV. CDR3 amino acids: CASSRRGTSGNEQFF. CDR3 sequence (DNA): TGTGCCAGCAGCCGCAGGGGGACTAGCGGAAATGAGCAGTTCTTC.

The genes are TRBV5-4 and TRBJ2-3; a weak D match, TRBD2 (6 bases). The ends were cut back, 3 bases at V and 3 bases at J, with 14 bases in the middle. In germline, CDR1 is SGHNT, CDR2 YYREEE (reference sequence). The length of the CDR3 is 15 residues. The CDR3 is CASSSGLPSTDTQYF. The DNA for the CDR3 is TGTGCCAGCAGCTCGGGACTTCCCTCGACAGATACGCAGTATTTT. Drawing the rest from reference TRBV5-4 and TRBJ2-3, the complete variable domain is ETGVTQSPTHLIKTRGQQVTLRCSSQSGHNTVSWYQQALGQGPQFIFQYYREEENGRGNFPPRFSGLQFPNYSSELNVNALELDDSALYLCASSSGLPSTDTQYFGPGTRLTVL.

This clone was seen only a few times. The rearrangement joins TRBV9 to TRBJ2-2, with D possibly being TRBD1 or TRBD2 (5 bases each). The CDR3 sequence is 15 residues long. V lost 4 bases and J lost 1, with 11 bases in between. Germline lookup yields CDR1 SGDLS and CDR2 YYNGEE. DNA for the CDR3: TGTGCCAGCAGCCCCGGGACGGGGAACACCGGGGAGCTGTTTTTT. It is translated as CASSPGTGNTGELFF.

In this sample, this clone turned up a few times. This chain links TRBV19 with TRBJ2-2; unclear D gene. V gave up 7 bases and J gave up 5 bases, with 17 bases separating them. This CDR3 has 15 amino acids. The germline CDR1 and CDR2 sequences are LNHDA and SQIVND (reference sequence). The CDR3 reads CASINLGSETGELFF. CDR3 DNA sequence: TGTGCCAGTATCAACCTCGGTAGTGAGACCGGGGAGCTGTTTTTT.

This chain links TRBV7-2 with TRBJ2-2; D may correspond to TRBD1 or TRBD2 (5 bases each). The CDR3 spans 13 residues. Trimming removed 8 bases at V and 7 bases at J, with 14 bases between. Germline values: CDR1 SGHTA, CDR2 FQGNSA. The CDR3 reads CASAGGVGGELFF. The CDR3 DNA sequence: TGTGCCAGCGCTGGGGGTGTGGGCGGGGAGCTGTTTTTT.

The chain's CDR3 is CSVEQGGSTDTQYF. The CDR3 DNA is TGCAGCGTTGAACAGGGCGGCAGCACAGATACGCAGTATTTT. The chain has TRBV29-1 and TRBJ2-3, with D possibly TRBD1 on 5 matching bases. This CDR3 has 14 amino acids. Germline CDR1 is SQVTM and CDR2 is ANQGSEA. With 2 bases removed from V and 0 bases from J, the gap between germline ends came to 9 bases.

This clone was seen a few times. The chain is built from TRBV7-3 and TRBJ2-1; D is unclear. This CDR3 is 13 amino acids long. Trimming stripped 6 bases from V and 5 bases from J, with 11 bases between. Looked up from germline, CDR1 is SGHTA and CDR2 is FQGTGA. This CDR3 reads CASSLSRNNEQFF. The CDR3 region has the DNA TGTGCCAGCAGTCTCTCCCGAAACAATGAGCAGTTCTTC.

The chain employs TRBV5-1 and TRBJ2-2; 7 bases agree with TRBD1. With V trimmed by 7 bases and J by 2 bases, 8 bases remained unmatched. The V gene's germline CDR1 is SGHRS and CDR2 YFSETQ. There are 15 residues in the CDR3. This CDR3 is CASEERQGNTGELFF. The CDR3 DNA is TGCGCCAGCGAAGAACGACAGGGAAACACCGGGGAGCTGTTTTTT.

This clone was observed a handful of times. The chain is built from TRBV25-1 and TRBJ1-1; D is undetermined. Germline loops: CDR1 MGHDK, CDR2 SYGVNS. V dropped 5 bases and J dropped 11 bases, with 12 bases sitting between them. The CDR3 totals 11 residues. This CDR3 is CASSTQYRAFF. The CDR3 nucleotides are TGTGCCAGCAGTACCCAATATAGGGCTTTCTTT.

V and J are TRBV7-8 and TRBJ2-1; a possible D gene is TRBD2 (6 bases). Germline V gives CDR1 SGHVS, CDR2 FQNEAQ. The V end lost 4 bases, the J end lost 6 bases, and 19 bases lay between the germline ends. There are 16 residues in the CDR3. CDR3 amino acids: CASSSVSGRLSNEQFF. The DNA for the CDR3 is TGTGCCAGCAGCTCCGTCAGCGGGCGACTTAGCAATGAGCAGTTCTTC.

This clone was detected only a few times. V usage is TRBV6-5 and J usage is TRBJ2-5; 7 bases agree with TRBD2. The DNA matches TRBJ2-7 better at its end, which makes the J call doubtful. There are 15 residues in the CDR3. Germline values: CDR1 MNHEY, CDR2 SVGAGI. CDR3 nucleotide sequence: TGTGCCAGCAGTTACTCGGGACTAACCCCCTACGAGCAGTACTTC. Amino acids: CASSYSGLTPYEQYF.

This clone was detected only a few times. The genes are TRBV7-8 and TRBJ2-3; TRBD1 aligns across 8 bases. There are 14 residues in the CDR3. In germline, CDR1 is SGHVS, CDR2 FQNEAQ. Trimming removed 6 bases from V and 5 bases from J; junction bases left unmatched: 7. The CDR3 protein is CASRVTGEEDTQYF. The CDR3 DNA follows: TGTGCCAGCAGAGTGACAGGGGAGGAAGATACGCAGTATTTT.

This clone was seen only a few times. The gene calls are TRBV7-2 and TRBJ2-3; D might be TRBD1 or TRBD2, each matching 5 bases. Deletions cut 5 bases from V and 5 bases from J, with 11 bases between. CDR1 and CDR2 from the germline V gene are SGHTA and FQGNSA. This CDR3 comprises 13 residues. Here the CDR3 reads CASSRDPKDTQYF. As DNA, the CDR3 is TGTGCCAGCAGCCGGGACCCGAAAGATACGCAGTATTTT.

A few counts support this clone. J is TRBJ2-1 and V is TRBV5-1; D is perhaps TRBD2 (6 bases). CDR1 is SGHRS, CDR2 YFSETQ, per germline. Between the trimmed V and J ends, which lost 3 bases and 5 bases, there was a span of 12 bases. The CDR3 sequence is 14 residues long. CDR3 region: CASSSASAHNEQFF. In nucleotides, the CDR3 is TGCGCCAGCAGCTCTGCTAGCGCTCACAATGAGCAGTTCTTC.

In DNA form, the CDR3 reads TGCGCCAGCAGCCAACGCTCAGCGGGATCGACCGGGGAGCTGTTTTTT. Protein: CASSQRSAGSTGELFF. The gene calls are TRBV4-3 and TRBJ2-2, with 7 bases aligning to TRBD2. This CDR3 has 16 residues. With V trimmed by 2 bases and J by 5 bases, 8 bases remained unmatched. Germline V lookup: CDR1 LGHNA, CDR2 YSLEER.

The chain joins TRBV5-4 to TRBJ1-5; 10 bases line up with TRBD1. This CDR3 region has 17 residues. Trimming took 3 bases from V and 0 from J; bases not matched to a gene: 6. Looked up from germline, CDR1 is SGHNT and CDR2 is YYREEE (reference sequence). CDR3 region: CASSYRQGARSNQPQHF. The CDR3 bases are TGTGCCAGCAGCTATAGACAGGGGGCTCGTAGCAATCAGCCCCAGCATTTT.

J is TRBJ2-7 and V is TRBV7-2; D perhaps matches TRBD1 (5 bases). The germline V gene encodes CDR1 SGHTA and CDR2 FQGNSA. There are 12 residues in the CDR3. V lost 2 bases to trimming and J lost 6 bases, with 8 bases between them. CDR3 nucleotides: TGTGCCAGCAGCTTATACCAGGGCGAGCAGTACTTC. Protein product: CASSLYQGEQYF.

V and J are TRBV5-1 and TRBJ2-1; TRBD2 matches at 8 bases. Trimming cost V 0 bases and J 6 bases; bases outside gene matches: 8. The CDR3 totals 16 residues. Looked up from germline, CDR1 is SGHRS and CDR2 is YFSETQ. The CDR3 bases are TGCGCCAGCAGCTTGGCAGACACTAGCGGAGTCAATGAGCAGTTCTTC. It specifies CASSLADTSGVNEQFF.

V and J are TRBV9 and TRBJ2-5, with D perhaps TRBD2 (6 bases). The CDR3 extends over 14 amino acids. Germline lookup yields CDR1 SGDLS and CDR2 YYNGEE. Trimming left V 2 bases short and J 5 bases short, with 13 bases between. CDR3 residues: CASSVFPGRETQYF. CDR3 nucleotide sequence: TGTGCCAGCAGCGTTTTTCCAGGGAGGGAGACCCAGTACTTC. The full variable domain, completed using reference TRBV9 and TRBJ2-5, is DSGVTQTPKHLITATGQRVTLRCSPRSGDLSVYWYQQSLDQGLQFLIQYYNGEERAKGNILERFSAQQFPDLHSELNLSSLELGDSALYFCASSVFPGRETQYFGPGTRLLVL.

This clone was counted a few times. The chain carries TRBV21-1 and TRBJ2-3. TRBV21-1 has pseudogene status. CDR3 length: 14 amino acids. The CDR3 protein is CASIFPQPTDTQYF. The CDR3 DNA is TGTGCCAGCATCTTTCCCCAACCCACAGATACGCAGTATTTT.